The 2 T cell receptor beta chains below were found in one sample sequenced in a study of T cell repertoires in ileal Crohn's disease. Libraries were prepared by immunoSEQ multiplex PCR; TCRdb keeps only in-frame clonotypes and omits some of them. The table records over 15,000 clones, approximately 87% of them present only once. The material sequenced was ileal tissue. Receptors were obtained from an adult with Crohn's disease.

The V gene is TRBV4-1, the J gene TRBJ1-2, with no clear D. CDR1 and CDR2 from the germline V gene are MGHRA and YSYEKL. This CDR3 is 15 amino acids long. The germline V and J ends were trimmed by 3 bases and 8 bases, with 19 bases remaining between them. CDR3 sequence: CASSHRIPGIDGYTF. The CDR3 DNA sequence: TGCGCCAGCAGCCATAGGATTCCGGGGATTGACGGCTACACCTTC.

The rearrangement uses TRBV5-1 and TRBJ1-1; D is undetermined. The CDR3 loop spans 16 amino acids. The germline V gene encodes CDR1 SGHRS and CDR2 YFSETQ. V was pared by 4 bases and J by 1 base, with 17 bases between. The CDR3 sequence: CASSPTPSGWNTEAFF. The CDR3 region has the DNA TGCGCCAGCAGCCCCACCCCGTCGGGATGGAACACTGAAGCTTTCTTT. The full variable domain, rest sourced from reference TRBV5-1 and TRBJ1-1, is KAGVTQTPRYLIKTRGQQVTLSCSPISGHRSVSWYQQTPGQGLQFLFEYFSETQRNKGNFPGRFSGRQFSNSRSEMNVSTLELGDSALYLCASSPTPSGWNTEAFFGQGTRLTVV.